Listed below are T cell receptor beta chains from one sample, sequenced in a study of blood T cell repertoires in COVID-19. Assay: immunoSEQ multiplex PCR; the TCRdb copy retains only in-frame clones and omits some. The repertoire holds roughly 280,000 clones, with around 87% as singletons. The sequencing sample was made of peripheral blood. The receptor set was obtained from a woman aged 55-70 years with COVID-19, enrolled during active disease. Both conserved end residues are part of each CDR3. D genes are given only for firm matches. Some rows mark clone size as missing; the rest say once, few, many or name a class of expanded clone.

v_call	j_call	d_call	clone_size	cdr3_nt	cdr3_aa
TRBV28	TRBJ2-5	NA	NA	TGTGCCAGCAGTTTAGCGAGGCGGGATAAAGAGACCCAGTACTTC	CASSLARRDKETQYF
TRBV28	TRBJ2-7	TRBD1	NA	TGTGCCAGCAGTTTAAGTTTCGGGACAGCCTACGAGCAGTACTTC	CASSLSFGTAYEQYF
TRBV19	TRBJ2-7	NA	NA	TGTGCCAGTAGTGCTGACAGGTCCCACGAGCAGTACTTC	CASSADRSHEQYF
TRBV5-1	TRBJ1-1	TRBD1	NA	TGCGCCAGCAGACACCGACAGGGACCGAACACTGAAGCTTTCTTT	CASRHRQGPNTEAFF
TRBV19	TRBJ1-1	TRBD1	NA	TGTGCCAGTAAAATGACAGGGGCTATCACTGAAGCTTTCTTT	CASKMTGAITEAFF
TRBV28	TRBJ1-5	NA	NA	TGTGCCAGCAGTTTTGGACAATACCAGCCCCAGCATTTT	CASSFGQYQPQHF
TRBV3-1/TRBV3-2	TRBJ2-1	NA	NA	TGTGCCAGCAGCCGGGGGGTTGGGTACAATGAGCAGTTCTTC	CASSRGVGYNEQFF
TRBV3-1/TRBV3-2	TRBJ1-6	TRBD1	NA	TGTGCCAGCAGCCGACGGACAGGATCAGGACATTCACCCCTCCACTTT	CASSRRTGSGHSPLHF
TRBV2	TRBJ1-1	NA	NA	TGTGCTCTCAAAGACGAGGGTGAAGCTTTCTTT	CALKDEGEAFF
TRBV10-3	TRBJ2-5	TRBD2	once	TGTGCCACCCGGGTGTTAGCGGGAGTGACCCAGTACTTC	CATRVLAGVTQYF
TRBV5-1	TRBJ2-7	TRBD2	NA	TGCGCCAGCAGTTCATCTAGCGGGAGGGACGAGCAGTACTTC	CASSSSSGRDEQYF
TRBV7-2	TRBJ2-1	TRBD1	NA	TGTGCCAGCAGCTTAACAGGGGGAAATGAGCAGTTCTTC	CASSLTGGNEQFF
TRBV28	TRBJ2-1	TRBD1	NA	TGTGCCAGCAGTTTATATGGACAGGGGCGCCACAATGAGCAGTTCTTC	CASSLYGQGRHNEQFF
TRBV5-1	TRBJ2-2	NA	NA	TGCGCCAGCAGAGAGGGTACGAACACCGGGGAGCTGTTTTTT	CASREGTNTGELFF
TRBV6-2/TRBV6-3	TRBJ1-2	NA	NA	TGTGCCAGCAGTTACGGTCTGTTAAGAGACAGCCCCCGCTATGGCTACACCTTC	CASSYGLLRDSPRYGYTF
TRBV18	TRBJ2-7	NA	many	TGTGCCAGCTCACCACCAATCGGGACTGAGAGCTCCTACGAGCAGTACTTC	CASSPPIGTESSYEQYF
TRBV18	TRBJ1-6	NA	NA	TGTGCCAGCTCACGAGGGATGCGAGATAATTCACCCCTCCACTTT	CASSRGMRDNSPLHF
TRBV28	TRBJ1-5	NA	NA	TGTGCCAGCAGTTTAAAGGGCCTGCGGGGGGCGAATCAGCCCCAGCATTTT	CASSLKGLRGANQPQHF
TRBV2	TRBJ2-5	TRBD2	NA	TGTGCCAGCATCCGGACTAGCGCCTACCAAGAGACCCAGTACTTC	CASIRTSAYQETQYF
TRBV6-2/TRBV6-3	TRBJ2-7	TRBD1	few	TGTGCCAGCAGCTCGGACAGGGGGAATAGTGACGAGCAGTACTTC	CASSSDRGNSDEQYF
TRBV7-3	TRBJ1-1	NA	NA	TGTGCCAGCAGCTTAAGACCGGGCACTGAAGCTTTCTTT	CASSLRPGTEAFF
TRBV2	TRBJ2-3	TRBD2	NA	TGTGCCAGCAGTACCGGACTAGCTGGGGGCGCAGATACGCAGTATTTT	CASSTGLAGGADTQYF
TRBV7-8	TRBJ1-5	TRBD1	NA	TGTGCCAGCAGCGAAGGGACAGGGGAAAGCAATCAGCCCCAGCATTTT	CASSEGTGESNQPQHF
TRBV7-2	TRBJ2-3	TRBD2	once	TGTGCCAGCAGCTTCGAAGGCGGGAGAACAGATACGCAGTATTTT	CASSFEGGRTDTQYF
TRBV9	TRBJ2-1	NA	NA	TGTGCCAGCAGCGTCATCCAGGGGTCCAATGAGCAGTTCTTC	CASSVIQGSNEQFF
TRBV7-6	TRBJ1-4	TRBD1	NA	TGTGCCAGCGGAACAGGGGCATATGCAACTAATGAAAAACTGTTTTTT	CASGTGAYATNEKLFF
TRBV7-8	TRBJ1-2	NA	NA	TGTGCCAGCAGCTTATCCAGGACAGCTGCCGGTGGCTACACCTTC	CASSLSRTAAGGYTF
TRBV28	TRBJ2-7	TRBD1	NA	TGTGCCAGCAGAGGGACAGGGAGGCTCTACGAGCAGTACTTC	CASRGTGRLYEQYF
TRBV28	TRBJ2-1	TRBD2	NA	TGTGCCAGCAGCCCAACCGGGACTAGCGTCCTCGATGAGCAGTTCTTC	CASSPTGTSVLDEQFF
TRBV6-1	TRBJ2-2	NA	few	TGTGCCAGCAGTGAACAGGGGAAAGGGGAGCTGTTTTTT	CASSEQGKGELFF
TRBV6-2/TRBV6-3	TRBJ2-2	TRBD2	NA	TGTGCCAGCAGTTACCGCCATGGACTAGCGGGCACCGGGGAGCTGTTTTTT	CASSYRHGLAGTGELFF
TRBV6-5	TRBJ2-5	NA	NA	TGTGCCAGCGGGGCGAGCGCCCAAAGGAGTGGGACCCAGTACTTC	CASGASAQRSGTQYF
TRBV6-1	TRBJ1-1	NA	NA	TGTGCCAGCAGTGAAAGGGGGACGCGAGCTTTCTTT	CASSERGTRAFF
TRBV19	TRBJ1-4	TRBD1	NA	TGTGCCAGTAGTATTGGGACAGCTTATGAAAAACTGTTTTTT	CASSIGTAYEKLFF
TRBV7-9	TRBJ1-2	NA	NA	TGTGCCAGCAGCCGAAGGGAGACGGTAAACTATGGCTACACCTTC	CASSRRETVNYGYTF
TRBV7-9	TRBJ2-3	NA	NA	TGTGCCAGCAACCTAGGTGGTAACACAGATACGCAGTATTTT	CASNLGGNTDTQYF
TRBV2	TRBJ1-2	NA	once	TGTGCCAGCAGTACTCGTACCGGGTCTTTCTATGGCTACACCTTC	CASSTRTGSFYGYTF
TRBV6-7	TRBJ1-5	NA	NA	TGTGCCAGCAGTTACTCGGGGCCTGGAAATCAGCCCCAGCATTTT	CASSYSGPGNQPQHF
TRBV4-3	TRBJ1-2	TRBD1	NA	TGCGCCAGCAGCCAAGGTTTGACAGGGGATGACCCCTATGGCTACACCTTC	CASSQGLTGDDPYGYTF
TRBV9	TRBJ2-1	TRBD2	NA	TGTGCCAGCAGCGGAACCGGGACTAGCGGCTACAATGAGCAGTTCTTC	CASSGTGTSGYNEQFF
TRBV6-5	TRBJ2-1	TRBD2	NA	TGTGCCAGCAGTTACAGCGGGAGCTCCTACAATGAGCAGTTCTTC	CASSYSGSSYNEQFF
TRBV7-6	TRBJ1-4	NA	NA	TGTGCCAGCAGCTTAACGGGAAGTGAAAAACTGTTTTTT	CASSLTGSEKLFF
TRBV19	TRBJ2-1	NA	NA	TGTGCCAGTAGTAACGCCGCCACAGGGATCGGGAATGAGCAGTTCTTC	CASSNAATGIGNEQFF
TRBV30	TRBJ1-2	NA	NA	TGTGCCTGGAGTGACCTTAGAGGGGGCTATGGCTACACCTTC	CAWSDLRGGYGYTF